Each of the 3 T cell receptor beta chains below was sequenced from the same sample in a study of cytomegalovirus exposure and HLA in healthy donors (dated by TCRdb to about 2017). The library was generated by the immunoSEQ multiplex PCR assay. For the multiplex PCR, a mixture combining 60 forward primers for TCR Vbeta segments and 13 reverse primers for TCR Jbeta segments was used. TCRdb took this table from immuneACCESS and kept in-frame rearrangements with V and J called. Such tables lack part of the clones; where checked against another copy, unresolved V genes explain under half of the gap, and the rest is unexplained. The sample contains some 170,000 clones, approximately 79% of them found a single time. 6.3% of the sample goes to the ten largest clones. Input material: PBMCs. These TCRs come from a man aged 40-49 years in good health and CMV-seropositive.

The chain uses TRBV5-1 and TRBJ2-1; 12 positions agree with TRBD2. CDR1 is SGHRS and CDR2 is YFSETQ in the germline V gene. Trimming took 2 bases from V and 8 from J; bases not matched to a gene: 11. The CDR3 has 17 amino acids. CDR3 sequence: CASSFPLAGGPLDEQFF. In nucleotides, the CDR3 is TGCGCCAGCAGCTTTCCCCTAGCGGGAGGGCCTTTGGATGAGCAGTTCTTC.

The J gene is TRBJ2-7, the V gene TRBV29-1, with D perhaps TRBD2 (6 bases). Trimming took 3 bases from V and 4 from J, leaving 13 bases between them. CDR3 size: 13 residues. Germline V lookup: CDR1 SQVTM, CDR2 ANQGSEA. The CDR3 DNA follows: TGCAGCGTTGACGCGGGGATCGGTTACGAGCAGTACTTC. This sequence encodes CSVDAGIGYEQYF.

V and J are TRBV5-1 and TRBJ2-7; TRBD2 matches 9 bases. The V segment lost 4 bases and the J segment 2 bases; nucleotides outside the gene matches: 7. This CDR3 is 15 amino acids long. The germline V gene has CDR1 SGHRS and CDR2 YFSETQ. Here the CDR3 reads CASSPQGLATYEQYF. The CDR3 bases are TGCGCCAGCAGCCCCCAGGGACTAGCCACCTACGAGCAGTACTTC.